This TCR beta chain was sequenced in a study of cytomegalovirus exposure and HLA in healthy donors. Trimming took off 2 bases at V and 4 bases at J, with 9 bases between the two ends. The CDR3 contains 13 residues. Germline CDR1 reads SGHRS; CDR2 reads YFSETQ. Amplification used 60 Vbeta primers and 13 Jbeta primers. Method: immunoSEQ multiplex PCR; TCRdb's copy keeps in-frame clones and lacks some. Of tens of thousands of clones detected, more than 60% appear once; the ten largest clones hold roughly 3%. The TCR originated in a woman in her twenties or thirties in good health and CMV-seronegative. The chain has TRBV5-1 and TRBJ1-2; D may be TRBD1 (6 bases). The sample comprised PBMCs. This CDR3 reads CASSFQGFYGYTF. The CDR3 bases are TGCGCCAGCAGCTTTCAGGGGTTCTATGGCTACACCTTC.